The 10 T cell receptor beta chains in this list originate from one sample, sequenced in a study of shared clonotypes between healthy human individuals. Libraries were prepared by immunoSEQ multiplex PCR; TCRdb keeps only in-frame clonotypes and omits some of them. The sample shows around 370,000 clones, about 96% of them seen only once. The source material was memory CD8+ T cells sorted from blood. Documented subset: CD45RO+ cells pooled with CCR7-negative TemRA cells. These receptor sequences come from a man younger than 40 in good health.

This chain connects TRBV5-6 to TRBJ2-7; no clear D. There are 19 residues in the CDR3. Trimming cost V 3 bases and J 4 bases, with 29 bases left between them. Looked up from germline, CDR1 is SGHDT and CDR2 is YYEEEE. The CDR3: CASSSLSASTKSSWYEQYF. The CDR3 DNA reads TGTGCCAGCAGCTCCCTTTCGGCTAGTACGAAATCCTCCTGGTACGAGCAGTACTTC.

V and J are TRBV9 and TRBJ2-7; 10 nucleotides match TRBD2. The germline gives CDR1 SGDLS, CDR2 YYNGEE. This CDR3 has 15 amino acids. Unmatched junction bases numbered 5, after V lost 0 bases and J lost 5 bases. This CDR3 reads CASSVGSSGSHEQYF. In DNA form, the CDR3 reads TGTGCCAGCAGCGTAGGTTCTAGCGGGAGCCACGAGCAGTACTTC.

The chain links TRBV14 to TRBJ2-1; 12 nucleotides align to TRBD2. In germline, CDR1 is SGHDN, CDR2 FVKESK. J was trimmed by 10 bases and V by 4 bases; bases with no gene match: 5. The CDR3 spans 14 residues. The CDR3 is CASSLTSGRSEQFF. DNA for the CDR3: TGTGCCAGCAGCCTCACTAGCGGGAGGAGCGAGCAGTTCTTC.

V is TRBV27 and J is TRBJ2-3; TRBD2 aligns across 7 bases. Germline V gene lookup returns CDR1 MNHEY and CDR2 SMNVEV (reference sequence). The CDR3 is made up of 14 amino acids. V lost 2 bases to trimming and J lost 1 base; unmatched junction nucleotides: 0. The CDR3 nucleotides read TGTGCCAGCAGTTTAGCGGGAGGCACAGATACGCAGTATTTT. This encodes CASSLAGGTDTQYF.

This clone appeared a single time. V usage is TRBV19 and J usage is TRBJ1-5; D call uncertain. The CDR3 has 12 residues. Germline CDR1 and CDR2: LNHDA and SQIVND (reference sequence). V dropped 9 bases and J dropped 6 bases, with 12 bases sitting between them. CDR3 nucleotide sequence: TGTGCCAGCGCCCTTAGAGGTCAGCCCCAGCATTTT. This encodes CASALRGQPQHF.

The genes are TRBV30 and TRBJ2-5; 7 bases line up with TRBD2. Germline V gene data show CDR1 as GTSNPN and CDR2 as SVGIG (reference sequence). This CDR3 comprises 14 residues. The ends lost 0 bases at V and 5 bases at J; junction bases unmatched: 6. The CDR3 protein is CAWSVAGFGETQYF. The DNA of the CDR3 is TGTGCCTGGAGTGTAGCGGGATTTGGGGAGACCCAGTACTTC. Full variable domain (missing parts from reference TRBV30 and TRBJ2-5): SQTIHQWPATLVQPVGSPLSLECTVEGTSNPNLYWYRQAAGRGLQLLFYSVGIGQISSEVPQNLSASRPQDRQFILSSKKLLLSDSGFYLCAWSVAGFGETQYFGPGTRLLVL.

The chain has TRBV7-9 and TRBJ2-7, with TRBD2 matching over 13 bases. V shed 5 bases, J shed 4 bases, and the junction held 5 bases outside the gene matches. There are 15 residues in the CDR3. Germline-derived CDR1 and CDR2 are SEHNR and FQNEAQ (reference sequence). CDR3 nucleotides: TGTGCCAGCAGCCCACTAGCGGGAGGGTCTTACGAGCAGTACTTC. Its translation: CASSPLAGGSYEQYF. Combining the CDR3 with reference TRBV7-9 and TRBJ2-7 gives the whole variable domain DTGVSQNPRHKITKRGQNVTFRCDPISEHNRLYWYRQTLGQGPEFLTYFQNEAQLEKSRLLSDRFSAERPKGSFSTLEIQRTEQGDSAMYLCASSPLAGGSYEQYFGPGTRLTVT.

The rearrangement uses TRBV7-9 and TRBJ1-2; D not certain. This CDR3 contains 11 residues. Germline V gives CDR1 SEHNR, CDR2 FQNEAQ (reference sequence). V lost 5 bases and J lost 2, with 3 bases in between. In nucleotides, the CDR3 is TGTGCCAGCAGCGACAACTATGGCTACACCTTC. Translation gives CASSDNYGYTF.

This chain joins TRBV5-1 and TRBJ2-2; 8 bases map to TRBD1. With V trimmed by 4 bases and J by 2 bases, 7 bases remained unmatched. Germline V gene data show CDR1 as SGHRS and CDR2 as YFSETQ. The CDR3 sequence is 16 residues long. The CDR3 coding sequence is TGCGCCAGCAGCGTCGGGACAGGACAAAACACCGGGGAGCTGTTTTTT. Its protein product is CASSVGTGQNTGELFF.

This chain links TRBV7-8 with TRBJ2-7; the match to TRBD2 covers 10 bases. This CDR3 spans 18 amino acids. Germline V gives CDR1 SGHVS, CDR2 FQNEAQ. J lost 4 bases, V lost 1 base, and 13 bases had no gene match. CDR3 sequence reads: CASSLGPRLAGPSYEQYF. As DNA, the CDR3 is TGTGCCAGCAGCTTAGGACCTCGACTAGCGGGCCCGAGTTACGAGCAGTACTTC.